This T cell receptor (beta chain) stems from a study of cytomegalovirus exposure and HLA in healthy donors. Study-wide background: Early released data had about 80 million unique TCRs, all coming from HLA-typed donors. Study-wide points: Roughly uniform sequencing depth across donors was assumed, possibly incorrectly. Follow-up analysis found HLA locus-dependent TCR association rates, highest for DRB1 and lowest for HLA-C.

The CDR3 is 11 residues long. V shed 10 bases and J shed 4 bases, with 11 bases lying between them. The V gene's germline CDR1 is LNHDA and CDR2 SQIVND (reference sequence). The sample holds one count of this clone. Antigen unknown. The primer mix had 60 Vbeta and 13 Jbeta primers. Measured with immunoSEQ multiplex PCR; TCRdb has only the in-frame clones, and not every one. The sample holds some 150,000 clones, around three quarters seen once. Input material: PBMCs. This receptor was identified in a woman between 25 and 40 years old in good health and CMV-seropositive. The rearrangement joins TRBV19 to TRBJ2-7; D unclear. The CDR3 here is CATHSGYEQYF. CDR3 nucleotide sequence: TGTGCCACTCACTCAGGATACGAGCAGTACTTC. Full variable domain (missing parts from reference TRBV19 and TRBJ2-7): DGGITQSPKYLFRKEGQNVTLSCEQNLNHDAMYWYRQDPGQGLRLIYYSQIVNDFQKGDIAEGYSVSREKKESFPLTVTSAQKNPTAFYLCATHSGYEQYFGPGTRLTVT.